The clone carrying this TCR beta chain is medium-sized. Its antigen is undetermined. V was trimmed by 5 bases and J by 6 bases, leaving 10 bases between them. This CDR3 contains 12 residues. Germline V gives CDR1 SNHLY, CDR2 FYNNEI. The data derive from a study of graft-versus-host responses after intestinal transplantation. Study results and caveats: The recipient marrow held GvH clones, and some of them showed up first in ileum or blood. Elevated graft-versus-host to host-versus-graft clonal ratios in allografts were recorded for patients with graft-donor T cell macrochimerism.

The data were produced by immunoSEQ multiplex PCR, yet TCRdb's version contains in-frame clones alone and is incomplete. The sample lists roughly 50,000 clones, 91% occurring once. The source was PBMCs, collected more than 650 days after intestinal transplant. The sequence was obtained from a human patient who received an intestinal transplant, so some T cells may come from the graft donor. This chain links TRBV2 with TRBJ1-2; tentatively, D is TRBD1 (6 bases). The CDR3 DNA reads TGTGCCAGCAGTTACGCAGGGGATGGCTACACCTTC. It is translated as CASSYAGDGYTF.